These T cell receptor beta chains were read from a single sample in a study of CD8+ T cells in alopecia areata. The table came from immunoSEQ multiplex PCR; TCRdb's copy has only in-frame clones and leaves some out. Of around 250,000 clones in the sample, around 67% were seen once. The sample was CD4+ T cells sorted from blood, taken at week 0. These receptors were taken from a human donor with alopecia areata. Both conserved end residues are part of each CDR3. The order of the fields is J gene, D gene, V gene, clone size, CDR3 DNA, CDR3 protein. A D gene is named only where the DNA matches it firmly. Rows may omit the clone size; those that give it use once, few, many or a size class.

TRBJ2-3	.	TRBV6-5	.	TGTGCCAGCAGTTCCGCCGGTGCGCAGTATTTT	CASSSAGAQYF
TRBJ1-2	TRBD1	TRBV18	few	TGTGCCAGCTCACCACCGGGACAGGGGGCTAACTATGGCTACACCTTC	CASSPPGQGANYGYTF
TRBJ2-3	.	TRBV14	.	TGTGCCAGCAGCCAAAGGCGGGGCCCAGCTACGCAGTATTTT	CASSQRRGPATQYF
TRBJ2-3	.	TRBV6-6	few	TGTGCCAGCAGTTACGGAGATACGCAGTATTTT	CASSYGDTQYF
TRBJ1-1	.	TRBV27	.	TGTGCCAGCAGGGCCGGGCAAATGAACACTGAAGCTTTCTTT	CASRAGQMNTEAFF
TRBJ1-5	.	TRBV2	.	TGTGCCAGCGGTGTTAGTGGGAGGCCTGAGCGAGAGCCCCAGCATTTT	CASGVSGRPEREPQHF
TRBJ1-2	.	TRBV5-6	.	TGTGCCAGCAGCTTGATCGGGTTAGCTAACTATGGCTACACCTTC	CASSLIGLANYGYTF
TRBJ1-5	.	TRBV18	.	TGTGCCAGCTCCCAAGGGGAGGGTCAGCCCCAGCATTTT	CASSQGEGQPQHF
TRBJ2-1	TRBD1	TRBV7-9	.	TGTGCCAGCAGCAATTACCGGACAGGGTCGCATGAGCAGTTCTTC	CASSNYRTGSHEQFF
TRBJ2-5	.	TRBV25-1	.	TGTGCCAGCACCCTCCAAGAGACCCAGTACTTC	CASTLQETQYF
TRBJ2-5	.	TRBV11-2	.	TGTGCCAGCAGCCCTATCCCCGGGAGTTATGAGACCCAGTACTTC	CASSPIPGSYETQYF
TRBJ1-1	.	TRBV2	few	TGTGCCAGCAGGGTTGGACGCGTGAACACTGAAGCTTTCTTT	CASRVGRVNTEAFF
TRBJ1-2	.	TRBV29-1	few	TGCAGCGTGGTTACAGATTTCTATGGCTACACCTTC	CSVVTDFYGYTF
TRBJ2-7	.	TRBV9	.	TGTGCCAGCAGCGTAGCGAACGCCAGGGGCGAGCAGTACTTC	CASSVANARGEQYF
TRBJ2-7	.	TRBV29-1	.	TGCAGCGTTGGACGCGGTACTCCGGCGATCTCCTACGAGCAGTACTTC	CSVGRGTPAISYEQYF
TRBJ2-1	.	TRBV7-7	.	TGTGCTAGCGATGGTGGACCAATCATTCATCGCAATGAGCAGTTCTTC	CASDGGPIIHRNEQFF
TRBJ2-1	.	TRBV29-1	few	TGCAGCGTTGAATTCCGAACAGGGATCCCATCCTACAATGAGCAGTTCTTC	CSVEFRTGIPSYNEQFF
TRBJ1-1	.	TRBV4-1	.	TGCGCCAGCAGCCCTATCGGTACACGGGACACTGAAGCTTTCTTT	CASSPIGTRDTEAFF
TRBJ2-1	.	TRBV6-5	many	TGTGCCAGCAGGTCGGGGGACCTCTCCTACAATGAGCAGTTCTTC	CASRSGDLSYNEQFF
TRBJ1-6	.	TRBV30	few	TGTGCCTGGATTCCTGGGACGGTCTTTAATTCACCCCTCCACTTT	CAWIPGTVFNSPLHF